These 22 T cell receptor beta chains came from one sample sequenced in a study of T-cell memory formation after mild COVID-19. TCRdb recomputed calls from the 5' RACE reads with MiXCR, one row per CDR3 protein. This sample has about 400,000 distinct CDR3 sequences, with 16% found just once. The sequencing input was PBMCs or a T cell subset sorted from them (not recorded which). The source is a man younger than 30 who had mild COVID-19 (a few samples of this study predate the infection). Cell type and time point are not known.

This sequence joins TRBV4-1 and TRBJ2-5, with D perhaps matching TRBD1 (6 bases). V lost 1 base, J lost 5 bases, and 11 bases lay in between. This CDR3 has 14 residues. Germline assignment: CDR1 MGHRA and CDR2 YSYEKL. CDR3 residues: CASSQGSQGETQYF. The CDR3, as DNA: TGCGCCAGCAGCCAAGGGTCGCAGGGGGAGACCCAGTACTTC.

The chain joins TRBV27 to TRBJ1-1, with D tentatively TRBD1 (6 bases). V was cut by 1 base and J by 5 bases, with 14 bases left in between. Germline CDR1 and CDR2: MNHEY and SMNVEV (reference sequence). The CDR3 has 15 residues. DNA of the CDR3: TGTGCCAGCAGTTTATGGGGCATAACAGGGACTGAAGCTTTCTTT. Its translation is CASSLWGITGTEAFF.

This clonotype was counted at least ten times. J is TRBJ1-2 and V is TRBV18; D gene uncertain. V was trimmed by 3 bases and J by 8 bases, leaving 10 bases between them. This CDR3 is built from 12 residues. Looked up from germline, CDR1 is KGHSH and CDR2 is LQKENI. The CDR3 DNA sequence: TGTGCCAGCTCACCGTCGAAGGTCGGCTACACCTTC. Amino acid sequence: CASSPSKVGYTF. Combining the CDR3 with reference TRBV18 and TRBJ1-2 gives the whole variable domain NAGVMQNPRHLVRRRGQEARLRCSPMKGHSHVYWYRQLPEEGLKFMVYLQKENIIDESGMPKERFSAEFPKEGPSILRIQQVVRGDSAAYFCASSPSKVGYTFGSGTRLTVV.

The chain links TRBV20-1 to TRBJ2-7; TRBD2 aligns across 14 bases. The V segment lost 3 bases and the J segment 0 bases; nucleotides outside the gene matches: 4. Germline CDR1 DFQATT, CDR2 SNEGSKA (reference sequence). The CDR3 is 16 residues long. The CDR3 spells CSASGTSGGLSYEQYF. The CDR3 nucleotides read TGCAGTGCTAGCGGGACTAGCGGGGGCCTCTCCTACGAGCAGTACTTC.

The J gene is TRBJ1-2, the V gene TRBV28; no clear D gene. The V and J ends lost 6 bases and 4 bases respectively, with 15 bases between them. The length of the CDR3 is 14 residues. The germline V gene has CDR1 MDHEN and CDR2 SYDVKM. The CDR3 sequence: CASRRVPYSYGYTF. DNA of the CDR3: TGTGCCAGCAGAAGGGTCCCTTACAGCTATGGCTACACCTTC.

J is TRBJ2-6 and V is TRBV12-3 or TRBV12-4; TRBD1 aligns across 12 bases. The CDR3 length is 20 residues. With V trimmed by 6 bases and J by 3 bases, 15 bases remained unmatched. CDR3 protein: CASRRYNLGQGANGANVLTF. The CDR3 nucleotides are TGTGCCAGCAGACGATACAACCTGGGACAGGGGGCAAATGGGGCCAACGTCCTGACTTTC.

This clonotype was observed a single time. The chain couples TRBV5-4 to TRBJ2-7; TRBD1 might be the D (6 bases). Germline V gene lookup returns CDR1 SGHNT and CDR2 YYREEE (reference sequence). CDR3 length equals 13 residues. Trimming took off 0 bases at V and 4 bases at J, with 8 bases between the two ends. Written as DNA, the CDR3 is TGTGCCAGCAGCTTGGACAGGGAATACGAGCAGTACGTC. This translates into CASSLDREYEQYV.

This CDR3 reads CASEPGVTGNTIYF. The CDR3 DNA reads TGTGCCAGCGAACCAGGGGTTACCGGAAACACCATATATTTT. This rearrangement joins TRBV7-9 to TRBJ1-3; D may be TRBD1 (6 bases). Trimming took 8 bases from V and 4 from J, leaving 15 bases between them. Germline V gene data show CDR1 as SEHNR and CDR2 as FQNEAQ (reference sequence). The CDR3 sequence is 14 residues long.

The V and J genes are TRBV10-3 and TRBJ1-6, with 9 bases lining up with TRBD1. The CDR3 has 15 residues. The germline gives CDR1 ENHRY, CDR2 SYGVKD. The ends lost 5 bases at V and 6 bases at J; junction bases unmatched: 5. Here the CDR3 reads CAISSPGQGNSPLHF. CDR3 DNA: TGTGCCATCAGTTCCCCGGGACAGGGTAATTCACCCCTCCACTTT.

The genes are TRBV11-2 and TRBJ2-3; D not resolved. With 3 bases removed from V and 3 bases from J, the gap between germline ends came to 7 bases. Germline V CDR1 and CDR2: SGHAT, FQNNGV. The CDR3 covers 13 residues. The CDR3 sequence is CASSFFATDTQYF. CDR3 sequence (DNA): TGTGCCAGCAGCTTCTTCGCGACAGATACGCAGTATTTT.

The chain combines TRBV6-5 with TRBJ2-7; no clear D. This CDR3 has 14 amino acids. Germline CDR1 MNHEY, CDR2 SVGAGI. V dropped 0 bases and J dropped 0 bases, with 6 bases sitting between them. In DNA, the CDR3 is TGTGCCAGCAGTTACTCGGACGGCTCCTACGAGCAGTACTTC. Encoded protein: CASSYSDGSYEQYF.

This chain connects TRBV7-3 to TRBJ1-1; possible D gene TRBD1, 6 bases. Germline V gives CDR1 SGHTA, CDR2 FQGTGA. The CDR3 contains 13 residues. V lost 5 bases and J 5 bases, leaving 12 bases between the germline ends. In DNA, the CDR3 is TGTGCCAGCAGCGCGACCCAGGGGACTGAAGCTTTCTTT. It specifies CASSATQGTEAFF.

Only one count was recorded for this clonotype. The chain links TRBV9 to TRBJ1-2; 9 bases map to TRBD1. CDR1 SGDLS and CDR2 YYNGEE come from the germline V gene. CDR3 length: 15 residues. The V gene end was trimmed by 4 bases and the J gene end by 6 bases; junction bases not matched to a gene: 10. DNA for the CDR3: TGTGCCAGCAGCACTGCGACCGGGACAGGGAATGGCTACACCTTC. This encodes CASSTATGTGNGYTF.

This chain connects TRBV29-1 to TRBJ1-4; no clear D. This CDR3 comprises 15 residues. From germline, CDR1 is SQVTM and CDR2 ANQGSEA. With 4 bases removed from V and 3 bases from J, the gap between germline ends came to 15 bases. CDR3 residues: CSVVGEGSPNEKLFF. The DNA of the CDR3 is TGCAGCGTTGTGGGTGAGGGCAGCCCTAATGAAAAACTGTTTTTT.

CDR3 sequence (DNA): TGTGCCAGCAGCTTAGGGGCTAGCGGGGGCCATAATGAGCAGTTCTTC. Protein: CASSLGASGGHNEQFF. This chain uses TRBV7-6 with TRBJ2-1; 10 bases agree with TRBD2. Germline CDR1 and CDR2: SGHVS and FNYEAQ. The CDR3 is 16 residues long. V was clipped by 1 base and J by 7 bases; unmatched bases: 7. The whole variable domain, remainder taken from reference TRBV7-6 and TRBJ2-1, is GAGVSQSPRYKVTKRGQDVALRCDPISGHVSLYWYRQALGQGPEFLTYFNYEAQQDKSGLPNDRFSAERPEGSISTLTIQRTEQRDSAMYRCASSLGASGGHNEQFFGPGTRLTVL.

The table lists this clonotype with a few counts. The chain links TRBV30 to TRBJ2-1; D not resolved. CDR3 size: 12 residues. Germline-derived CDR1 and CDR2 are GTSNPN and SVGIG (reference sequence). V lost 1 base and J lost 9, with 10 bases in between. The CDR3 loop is CAWSGGWGEQFF. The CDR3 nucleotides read TGTGCCTGGAGTGGAGGTTGGGGTGAGCAGTTCTTC.

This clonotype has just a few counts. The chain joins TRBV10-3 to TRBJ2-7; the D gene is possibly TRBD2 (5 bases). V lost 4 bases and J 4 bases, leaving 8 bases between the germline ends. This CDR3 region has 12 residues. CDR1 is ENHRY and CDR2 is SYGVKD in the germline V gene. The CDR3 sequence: CAISVEGYEQYV. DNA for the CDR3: TGTGCCATCAGTGTTGAGGGTTACGAGCAGTACGTC.

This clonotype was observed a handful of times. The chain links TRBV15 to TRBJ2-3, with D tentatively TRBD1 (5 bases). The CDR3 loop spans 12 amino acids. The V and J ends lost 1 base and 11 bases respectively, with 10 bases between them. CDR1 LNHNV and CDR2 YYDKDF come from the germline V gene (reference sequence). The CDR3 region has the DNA TGTGCCACCAGCAGAGTGGAAGGACAGCAGTATTTT. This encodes CATSRVEGQQYF. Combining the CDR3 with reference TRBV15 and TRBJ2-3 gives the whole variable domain DAMVIQNPRYQVTQFGKPVTLSCSQTLNHNVMYWYQQKSSQAPKLLFHYYDKDFNNEADTPDNFQSRRPNTSFCFLDIRSPGLGDTAMYLCATSRVEGQQYFGPGTRLTVL.

The CDR3 bases are TGTGCCAGCAGGAAGACAGGTTATAATGAAAAACTGTTTTTT. Residues: CASRKTGYNEKLFF. The gene calls are TRBV27 and TRBJ1-4; TRBD1 is a possible D gene (6 bases). Trimming removed 6 bases at V and 4 bases at J, with 12 bases between. CDR3 length equals 14 residues. The germline gives CDR1 MNHEY, CDR2 SMNVEV (reference sequence).

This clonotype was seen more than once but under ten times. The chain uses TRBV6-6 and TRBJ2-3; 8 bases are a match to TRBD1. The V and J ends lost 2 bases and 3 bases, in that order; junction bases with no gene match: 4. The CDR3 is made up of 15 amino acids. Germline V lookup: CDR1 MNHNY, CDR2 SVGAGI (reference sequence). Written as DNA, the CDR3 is TGTGCCAGCAGTTACCAGGGGGCTCGGACAGATACGCAGTATTTT. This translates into CASSYQGARTDTQYF.

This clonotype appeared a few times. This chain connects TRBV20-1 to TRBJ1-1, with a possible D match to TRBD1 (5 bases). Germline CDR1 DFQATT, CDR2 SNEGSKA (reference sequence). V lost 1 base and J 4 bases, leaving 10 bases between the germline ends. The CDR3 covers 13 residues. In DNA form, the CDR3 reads TGCAGTGCTAGAGGGGTGGGGGGCACTGAAGCTTTCTTT. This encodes CSARGVGGTEAFF.

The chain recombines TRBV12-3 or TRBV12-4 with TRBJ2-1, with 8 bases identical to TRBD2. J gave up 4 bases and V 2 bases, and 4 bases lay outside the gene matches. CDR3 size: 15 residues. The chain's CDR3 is CASSLFSGAYNEQFF. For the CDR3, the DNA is TGTGCCAGCAGTTTATTTAGCGGGGCGTACAATGAGCAGTTCTTC.